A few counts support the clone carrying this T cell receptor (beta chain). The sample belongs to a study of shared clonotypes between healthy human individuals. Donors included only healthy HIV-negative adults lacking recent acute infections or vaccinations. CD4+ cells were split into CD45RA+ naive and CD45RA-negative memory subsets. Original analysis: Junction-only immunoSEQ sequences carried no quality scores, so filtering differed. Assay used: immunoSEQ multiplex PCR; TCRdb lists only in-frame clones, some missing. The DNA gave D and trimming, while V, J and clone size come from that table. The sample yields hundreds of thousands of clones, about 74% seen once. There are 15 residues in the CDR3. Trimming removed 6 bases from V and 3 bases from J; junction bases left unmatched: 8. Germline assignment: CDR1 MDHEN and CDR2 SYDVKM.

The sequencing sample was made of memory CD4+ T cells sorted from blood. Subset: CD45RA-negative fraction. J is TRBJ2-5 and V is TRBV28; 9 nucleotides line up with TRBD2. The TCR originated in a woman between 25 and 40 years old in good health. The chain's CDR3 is CASRGLGLAEETQYF. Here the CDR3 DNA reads TGTGCCAGCAGGGGCCTGGGACTAGCAGAAGAGACCCAGTACTTC.